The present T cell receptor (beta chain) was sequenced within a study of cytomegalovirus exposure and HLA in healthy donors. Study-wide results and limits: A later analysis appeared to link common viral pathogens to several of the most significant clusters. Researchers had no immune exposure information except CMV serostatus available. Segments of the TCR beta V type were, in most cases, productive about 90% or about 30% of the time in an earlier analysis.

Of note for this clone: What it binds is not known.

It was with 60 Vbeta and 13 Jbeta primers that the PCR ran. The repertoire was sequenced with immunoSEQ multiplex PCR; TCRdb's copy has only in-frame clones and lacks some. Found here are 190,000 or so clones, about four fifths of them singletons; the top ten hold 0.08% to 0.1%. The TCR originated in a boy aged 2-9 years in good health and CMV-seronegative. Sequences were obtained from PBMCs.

CDR3 protein: CASSEMGGSSTDTQYF. The CDR3, as DNA: TGTGCCAGCAGTGAAATGGGGGGTTCTAGCACAGATACGCAGTATTTT. This chain uses TRBV6-1 with TRBJ2-3, with D possibly TRBD2 on 6 matching bases. CDR3 length: 16 amino acids. Germline loops: CDR1 MNHNS, CDR2 SASEGT. Trimming cost V 2 bases and J 0 bases, with 12 bases left between them.